These 9 T cell receptor beta chains came from one sample sequenced in a study of Graves' ophthalmopathy and Graves' hyperthyroidism. RNA transcripts were the source from which TCR beta CDR3 regions were amplified. HTBI primers were used in a first-round RT-PCR, which preceded a second-round multiplex PCR. TCRdb used MiXCR to reprocess the multiplex PCR reads, holding one entry per CDR3 protein. The sample lists 360,000 or so distinct CDR3 sequences, about 17% occurring once. The sequencing sample was made of peripheral blood. The receptors were gathered from a young woman with Graves' ophthalmopathy.

There are many counts of this clonotype. This CDR3 is CASSLGISSTDTQYF. CDR3 bases: TGTGCCAGCAGTTTAGGCATCTCTAGCACAGATACGCAGTATTTT. This sequence joins TRBV12-3 or TRBV12-4 and TRBJ2-3; D gene uncertain. The CDR3 loop spans 15 amino acids. Trimming shortened V by 1 base and J by 0 bases, and 8 bases separated the two germline ends.

The table lists this clonotype with many counts. This rearrangement joins TRBV6-5 to TRBJ1-2; D ambiguous. Germline V gene lookup returns CDR1 MNHEY and CDR2 SVGAGI. Deletions cut 6 bases from V and 6 bases from J, with 14 bases between. CDR3 length: 13 amino acids. The CDR3: CASRHSRPDGYTF. In nucleotides, the CDR3 is TGTGCCAGCAGGCACTCACGACCGGATGGCTACACCTTC.

This clonotype occurred a few times. The chain joins TRBV28 to TRBJ2-2; tentative D call: TRBD1 (5 bases). The CDR3 has 14 amino acids. The V gene lost 6 bases and the J gene lost 2 bases, with 10 bases spanning the gap. Germline V lookup: CDR1 MDHEN, CDR2 SYDVKM. Written as DNA, the CDR3 is TGTGCCAGCAGACTTGACAGTAACACCGGGGAGCTGTTTTTT. Its protein product is CASRLDSNTGELFF.

The V call is TRBV3-1, the J call TRBJ1-1; D ambiguous. This CDR3 is 14 amino acids long. Trimming stripped 0 bases from V and 4 bases from J, with 9 bases between. The V gene's germline CDR1 is LGHDT and CDR2 YNNKEL (reference sequence). The CDR3 coding sequence is TGTGCCAGCAGCCAAGATGGAGACCTCACTGAAGCTTTCTTT. It specifies CASSQDGDLTEAFF.

V and J are TRBV6-1 and TRBJ2-5, with D perhaps being TRBD1 or TRBD2 (6 bases each). V lost 7 bases and J lost 2, with 11 bases in between. Germline values: CDR1 MNHNS, CDR2 SASEGT. The CDR3 totals 13 residues. CDR3 sequence: CASIGGQQETQYF. The CDR3 coding sequence is TGTGCCAGCATAGGGGGGCAGCAAGAGACCCAGTACTTC.

This clonotype has a count of ten or more. The chain employs TRBV4-2 and TRBJ1-1; D call uncertain. Germline V lookup: CDR1 LGHNA, CDR2 YNFKEQ. Trimming took off 1 base at V and 0 bases at J, with 9 bases between the two ends. The CDR3 runs 15 residues. CDR3 DNA: TGTGCCAGCAGCCAAGGAGGGCAAGTGAACACTGAAGCTTTCTTT. Translation: CASSQGGQVNTEAFF.

This clonotype showed up many times. The chain is built from TRBV6-2 or TRBV6-3 and TRBJ2-7; weak D call: TRBD1 (8 bases). V dropped 3 bases and J dropped 3 bases, with 24 bases sitting between them. The CDR3 has 18 residues. The germline gives CDR1 MNHEY, CDR2 SVGEGT. DNA of the CDR3: TGTGCCAGCAGTTATTTCACAGGGGGATCGGGGGGAAGCTACGAGCAGTACTTC. It is translated as CASSYFTGGSGGSYEQYF.

This clonotype was counted at least ten times. The chain uses TRBV12-3 or TRBV12-4 and TRBJ2-2; D perhaps matches TRBD2 (6 bases). The CDR3 sequence is 15 residues long. V shed 11 bases and J shed 0 bases, with 16 bases lying between them. CDR3 sequence (DNA): TGTGCCGTTAGGCGGGACGGCGCGAACACCGGGGAGCTGTTTTTT. Protein: CAVRRDGANTGELFF.

Ten or more counts support this clonotype. This chain connects TRBV6-1 to TRBJ1-1; D is undetermined. V was shortened by 3 bases and J by 1 base, with 9 bases between the two germline ends. The CDR3 extends over 14 amino acids. Per the germline V gene, CDR1 is MNHNS and CDR2 is SASEGT. CDR3 sequence: CASSDAPENTEAFF. CDR3 nucleotide sequence: TGTGCCAGCAGTGACGCTCCCGAGAACACTGAAGCTTTCTTT.